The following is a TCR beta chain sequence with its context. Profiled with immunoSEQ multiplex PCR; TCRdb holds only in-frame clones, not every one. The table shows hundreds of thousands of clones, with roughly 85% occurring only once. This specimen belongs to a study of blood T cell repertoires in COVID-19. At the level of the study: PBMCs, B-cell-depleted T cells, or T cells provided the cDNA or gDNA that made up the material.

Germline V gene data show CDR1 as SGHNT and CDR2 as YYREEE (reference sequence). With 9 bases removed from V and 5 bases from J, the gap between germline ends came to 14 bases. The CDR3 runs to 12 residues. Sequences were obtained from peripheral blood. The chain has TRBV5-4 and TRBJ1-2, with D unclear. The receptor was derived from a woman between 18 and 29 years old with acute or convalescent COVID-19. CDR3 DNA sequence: TGTGCCACCAAAGAGGGAGGGTATGGCTACACCTTC. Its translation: CATKEGGYGYTF. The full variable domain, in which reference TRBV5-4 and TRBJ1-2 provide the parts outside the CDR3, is ETGVTQSPTHLIKTRGQQVTLRCSSQSGHNTVSWYQQALGQGPQFIFQYYREEENGRGNFPPRFSGLQFPNYSSELNVNALELDDSALYLCATKEGGYGYTFGSGTRLTVV.